This TCR beta chain was profiled in a study of cytomegalovirus exposure and HLA in healthy donors. The PCR had 60 Vbeta and 13 Jbeta primers. Assay: immunoSEQ multiplex PCR; the TCRdb copy retains only in-frame clones and omits some. The sample has 200,000 to 250,000 clones; roughly four fifths are singletons. Study-wide results and limits: Previous analysis showed most TCR beta V segments were productive about 90% or about 30% of the time. There were some V segments, including TRBV6-2 and TRBV6-3, excluded as indistinguishable.

The trim removed 2 bases at V and 8 bases at J, leaving 4 bases unmatched. This CDR3 region has 16 residues. The germline gives CDR1 MGHRA, CDR2 YSYEKL. Of note for this clone: Its antigen is not known.

Sequences were obtained from PBMCs. The V call is TRBV4-1, the J call TRBJ2-1, with 15 bases that match TRBD2. This clonotype was obtained from a woman aged 55-75 years in good health and CMV-seropositive. CDR3 residues: CASSQKGLAGGDEQFF. As DNA, the CDR3 is TGCGCCAGCAGCCAAAAGGGACTAGCGGGAGGAGATGAGCAGTTCTTC.